This TCR beta chain stems from a study of chemoradiotherapy in HPV16-positive cancers. Across the study: Candidate HPV-specific clones and shared TCR motifs came from two HPV16-positive patients.

CDR3 length: 13 residues. Looked up from germline, CDR1 is SSHAT and CDR2 is FNYEAQ (reference sequence). As for this clone: As yet, its antigen is unknown. One end of the junction does not line up with germline, which may come from a read error.

Using immunoSEQ multiplex PCR, the repertoire was profiled, and TCRdb retains in-frame clones only, with some absent. The sample consists of about 15,000 clones, around 90% of them appearing once. Repertoires were sampled repeatedly during chemoradiotherapy. Study results and limitations: Better recurrence-free survival went with HPV-responsive T-cell expansion in HPV16-positive patients. Non-HPV-specific T cells did not expand in tumors during treatment, whereas candidate HPV-specific clones and E7-related motifs did.

This rearrangement joins TRBV7-7 to TRBJ2-1, with D tentatively TRBD1 or TRBD2 (5 bases each). This receptor was obtained from a human donor with HPV-associated anogenital cancer. The sample here was blood, taken from a patient who underwent chemoradiotherapy. CDR3 nucleotides: TGTGCTAGCAGCTTAGGGCCTGGGGGTGAGCAGTTCTTC. Its translation: CASSLGPGGEQFF.